The entry below gives a single TCR beta chain sequence along with its context. The data are from a study of cytomegalovirus exposure and HLA in healthy donors. The table came from immunoSEQ multiplex PCR; TCRdb's copy has only in-frame clones and leaves some out. The sample shows roughly 300,000 clones, approximately 90% of them seen only once. The V and J ends lost 6 bases and 6 bases respectively, with 17 bases between them. Germline V CDR1 and CDR2: SNHLY, FYNNEI. The CDR3 spans 14 residues. The donors were part of the validation cohort of over a hundred subjects. That cohort was separate from the first cohort, which comprised fewer than 800 subjects.

The source is a woman under 30 in good health and CMV-seronegative. Sequenced: PBMCs. The chain links TRBV2 to TRBJ1-2; no reliable D call. The CDR3 DNA is TGTGCCAGCAGACCGCAGACGGCCGGAGATGGCTACACCTTC. Residues: CASRPQTAGDGYTF. Together with reference TRBV2 and TRBJ1-2, the CDR3 gives the full variable domain: EPEVTQTPSHQVTQMGQEVILRCVPISNHLYFYWYRQILGQKVEFLVSFYNNEISEKSEIFDDQFSVERPDGSNFTLKIRSTKLEDSAMYFCASRPQTAGDGYTFGSGTRLTVV.